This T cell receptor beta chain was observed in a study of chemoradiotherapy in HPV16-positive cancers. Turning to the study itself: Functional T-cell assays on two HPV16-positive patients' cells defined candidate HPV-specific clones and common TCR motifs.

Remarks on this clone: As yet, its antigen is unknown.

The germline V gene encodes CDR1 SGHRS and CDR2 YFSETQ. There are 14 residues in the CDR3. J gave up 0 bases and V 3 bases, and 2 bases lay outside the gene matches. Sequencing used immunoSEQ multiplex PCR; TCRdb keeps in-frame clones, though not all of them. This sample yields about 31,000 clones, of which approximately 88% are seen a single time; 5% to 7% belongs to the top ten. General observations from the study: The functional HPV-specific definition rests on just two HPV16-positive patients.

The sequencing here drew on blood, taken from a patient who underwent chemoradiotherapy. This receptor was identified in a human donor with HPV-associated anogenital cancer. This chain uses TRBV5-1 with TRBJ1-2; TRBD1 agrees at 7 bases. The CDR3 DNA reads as TGCGCCAGCAGCTACGGACAGGCTAACTATGGCTACACCTTC. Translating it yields CASSYGQANYGYTF. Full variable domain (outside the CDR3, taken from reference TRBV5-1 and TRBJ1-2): KAGVTQTPRYLIKTRGQQVTLSCSPISGHRSVSWYQQTPGQGLQFLFEYFSETQRNKGNFPGRFSGRQFSNSRSEMNVSTLELGDSALYLCASSYGQANYGYTFGSGTRLTVV.